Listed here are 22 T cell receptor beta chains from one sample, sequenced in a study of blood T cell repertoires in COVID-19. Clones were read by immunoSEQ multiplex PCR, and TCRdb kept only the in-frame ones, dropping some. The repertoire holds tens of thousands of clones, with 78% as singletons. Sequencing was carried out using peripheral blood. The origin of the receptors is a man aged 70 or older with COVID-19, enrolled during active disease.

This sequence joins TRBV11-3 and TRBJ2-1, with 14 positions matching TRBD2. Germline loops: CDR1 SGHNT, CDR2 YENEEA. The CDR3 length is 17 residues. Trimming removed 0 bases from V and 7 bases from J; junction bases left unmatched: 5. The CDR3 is CASSLDGGLAGVNEQFF. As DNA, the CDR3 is TGTGCCAGCAGCTTAGATGGGGGACTAGCGGGAGTAAATGAGCAGTTCTTC.

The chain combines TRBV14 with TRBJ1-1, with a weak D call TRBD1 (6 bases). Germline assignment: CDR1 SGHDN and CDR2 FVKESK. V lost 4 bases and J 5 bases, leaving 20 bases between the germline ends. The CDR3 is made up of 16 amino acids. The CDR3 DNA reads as TGTGCCAGCAGCCGAGTCAGCTGGGGGCTGGGAACTGAAGCTTTCTTT. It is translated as CASSRVSWGLGTEAFF.

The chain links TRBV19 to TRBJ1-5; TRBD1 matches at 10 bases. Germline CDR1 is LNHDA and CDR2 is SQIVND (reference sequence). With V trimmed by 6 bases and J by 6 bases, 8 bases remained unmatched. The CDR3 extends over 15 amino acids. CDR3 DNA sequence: TGTGCCAGTAGCGTGGGACAGGGGATGGGTCAGCCCCAGCATTTT. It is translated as CASSVGQGMGQPQHF. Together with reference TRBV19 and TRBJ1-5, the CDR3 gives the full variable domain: DGGITQSPKYLFRKEGQNVTLSCEQNLNHDAMYWYRQDPGQGLRLIYYSQIVNDFQKGDIAEGYSVSREKKESFPLTVTSAQKNPTAFYLCASSVGQGMGQPQHFGDGTRLSIL.

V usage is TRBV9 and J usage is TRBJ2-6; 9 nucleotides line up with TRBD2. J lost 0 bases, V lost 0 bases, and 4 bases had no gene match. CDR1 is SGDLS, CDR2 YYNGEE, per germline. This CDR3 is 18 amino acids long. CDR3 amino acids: CASSVVAGASSGANVLTF. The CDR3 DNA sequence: TGTGCCAGCAGCGTAGTAGCGGGGGCTAGCTCTGGGGCCAACGTCCTGACTTTC.

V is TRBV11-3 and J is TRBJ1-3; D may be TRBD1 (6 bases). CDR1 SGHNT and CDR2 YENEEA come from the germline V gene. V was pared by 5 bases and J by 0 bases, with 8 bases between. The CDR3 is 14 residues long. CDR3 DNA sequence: TGTGCCAGCAGCCGAGGGGGCTCTGGAAACACCATATATTTT. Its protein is CASSRGGSGNTIYF.

The CDR3 reads CASSPEDSPGYTF. The CDR3 nucleotides are TGTGCCAGCAGCCCCGAGGACAGTCCTGGCTACACCTTC. The gene calls are TRBV7-9 and TRBJ1-2; tentatively, D is TRBD1 (6 bases). V was clipped by 5 bases and J by 7 bases, with 14 bases between them. Per the germline V gene, CDR1 is SEHNR and CDR2 is FQNEAQ (reference sequence). The CDR3 consists of 13 residues. The variable domain in full, completed from reference TRBV7-9 and TRBJ1-2, reads DTGVSQNPRHKITKRGQNVTFRCDPISEHNRLYWYRQTLGQGPEFLTYFQNEAQLEKSRLLSDRFSAERPKGSFSTLEIQRTEQGDSAMYLCASSPEDSPGYTFGSGTRLTVV.

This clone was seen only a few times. Written as DNA, the CDR3 is TGTGCCAGCAGCTTGATCCAGGGCGGGATATACGAGCAGTACTTC. Translated, it gives CASSLIQGGIYEQYF. The rearrangement joins TRBV5-4 to TRBJ2-7, with D perhaps matching TRBD2 (6 bases). This CDR3 is built from 15 residues. The germline V and J ends were trimmed by 1 base and 4 bases, with 15 bases remaining between them. Per germline, CDR1 SGHNT and CDR2 YYREEE (reference sequence).

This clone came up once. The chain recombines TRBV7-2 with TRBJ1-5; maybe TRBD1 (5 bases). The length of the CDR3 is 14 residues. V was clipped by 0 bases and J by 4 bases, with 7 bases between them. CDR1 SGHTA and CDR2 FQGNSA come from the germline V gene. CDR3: CASSLAQVNQPQHF. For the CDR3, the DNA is TGTGCCAGCAGCTTAGCACAGGTTAATCAGCCCCAGCATTTT.

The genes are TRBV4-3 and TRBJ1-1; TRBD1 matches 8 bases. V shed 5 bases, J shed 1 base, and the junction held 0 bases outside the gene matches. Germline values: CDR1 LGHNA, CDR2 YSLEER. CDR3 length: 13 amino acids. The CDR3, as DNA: TGCGCCAGCAGCGGACAGGGGAACACTGAAGCTTTCTTT. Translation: CASSGQGNTEAFF.

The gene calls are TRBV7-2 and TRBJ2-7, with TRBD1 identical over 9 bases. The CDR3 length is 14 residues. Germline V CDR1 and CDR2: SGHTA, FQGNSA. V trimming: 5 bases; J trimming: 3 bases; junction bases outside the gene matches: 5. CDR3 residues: CASSPRTGDYEQYF. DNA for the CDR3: TGTGCCAGCAGCCCGCGGACAGGGGACTACGAGCAGTACTTC.

The CDR3 DNA is TGTGCCAGCAGTTATACAGGGAAGAACGGCTACACCTTC. Protein sequence: CASSYTGKNGYTF. J is TRBJ1-2 and V is TRBV6-5, with D perhaps matching TRBD1 (6 bases). V was pared by 3 bases and J by 8 bases, with 13 bases between. Germline CDR1 and CDR2: MNHEY and SVGAGI. CDR3 length: 13 residues.

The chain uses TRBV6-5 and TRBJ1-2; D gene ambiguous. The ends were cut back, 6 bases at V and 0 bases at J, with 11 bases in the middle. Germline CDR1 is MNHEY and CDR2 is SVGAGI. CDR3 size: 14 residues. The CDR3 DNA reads TGTGCCAGCAGAACTCACAGCCCTAACTATGGCTACACCTTC. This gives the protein CASRTHSPNYGYTF.

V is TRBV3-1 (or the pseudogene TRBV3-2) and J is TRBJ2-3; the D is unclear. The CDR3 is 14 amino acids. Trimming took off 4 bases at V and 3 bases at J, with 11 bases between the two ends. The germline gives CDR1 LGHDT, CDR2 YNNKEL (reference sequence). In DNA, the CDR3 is TGTGCCAGCAGCCTATTAGCTGAAACAGATACGCAGTATTTT. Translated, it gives CASSLLAETDTQYF.

The CDR3 loop is CASSPYLTMNTEAFF. The DNA for the CDR3 is TGTGCCAGCAGCCCGTATCTTACTATGAACACTGAAGCTTTCTTT. V usage is TRBV3-1 (or the pseudogene TRBV3-2) and J usage is TRBJ1-1; D call uncertain. Trimming shortened V by 4 bases and J by 0 bases, and 12 bases separated the two germline ends. Germline V gene sequence: CDR1 LGHDT, CDR2 YNNKEL (reference sequence). CDR3 length equals 15 residues.

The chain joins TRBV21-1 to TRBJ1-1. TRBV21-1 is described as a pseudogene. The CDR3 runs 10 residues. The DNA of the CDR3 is TGTGCCAGCAGTCGGTGTGAAGCTTTCTTT. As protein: CASSRCEAFF.

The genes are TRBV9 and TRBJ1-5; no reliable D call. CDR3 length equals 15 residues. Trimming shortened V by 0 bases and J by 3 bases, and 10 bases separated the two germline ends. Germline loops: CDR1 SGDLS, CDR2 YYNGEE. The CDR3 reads CASSVGQAFNQPQHF. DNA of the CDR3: TGTGCCAGCAGCGTAGGGCAGGCTTTCAATCAGCCCCAGCATTTT. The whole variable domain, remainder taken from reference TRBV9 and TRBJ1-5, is DSGVTQTPKHLITATGQRVTLRCSPRSGDLSVYWYQQSLDQGLQFLIQYYNGEERAKGNILERFSAQQFPDLHSELNLSSLELGDSALYFCASSVGQAFNQPQHFGDGTRLSIL.

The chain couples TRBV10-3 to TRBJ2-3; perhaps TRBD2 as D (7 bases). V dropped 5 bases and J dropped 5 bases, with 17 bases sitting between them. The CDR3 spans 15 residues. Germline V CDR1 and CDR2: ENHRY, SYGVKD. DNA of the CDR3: TGTGCCATCAGTTCGGCGGGGGCGCGTGAAGATACGCAGTATTTT. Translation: CAISSAGAREDTQYF.

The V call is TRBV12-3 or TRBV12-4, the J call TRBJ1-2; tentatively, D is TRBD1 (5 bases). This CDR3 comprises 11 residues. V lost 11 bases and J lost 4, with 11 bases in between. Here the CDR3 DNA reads TGTGCCTCAACGGGGGGCTATGGCTACACCTTC. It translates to CASTGGYGYTF.

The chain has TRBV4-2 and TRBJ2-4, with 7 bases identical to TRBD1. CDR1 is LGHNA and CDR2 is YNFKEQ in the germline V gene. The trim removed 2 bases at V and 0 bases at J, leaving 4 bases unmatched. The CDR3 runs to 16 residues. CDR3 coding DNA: TGTGCCAGCAGCCAACTGAACAGGGGAGCCAAAAACATTCAGTACTTC. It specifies CASSQLNRGAKNIQYF.

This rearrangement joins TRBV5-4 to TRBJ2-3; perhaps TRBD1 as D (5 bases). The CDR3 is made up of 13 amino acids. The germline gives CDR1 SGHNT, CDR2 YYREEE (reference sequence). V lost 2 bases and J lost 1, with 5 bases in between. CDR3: CASSLGGTDTQYF. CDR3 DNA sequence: TGTGCCAGCAGCTTAGGGGGCACAGATACGCAGTATTTT.

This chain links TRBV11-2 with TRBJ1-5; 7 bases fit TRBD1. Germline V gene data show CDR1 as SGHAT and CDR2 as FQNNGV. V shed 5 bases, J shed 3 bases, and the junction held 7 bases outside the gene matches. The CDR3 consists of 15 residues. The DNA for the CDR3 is TGTGCCAGCAGCCCGGACGGGACAGACAATCAGCCCCAGCATTTT. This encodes CASSPDGTDNQPQHF.

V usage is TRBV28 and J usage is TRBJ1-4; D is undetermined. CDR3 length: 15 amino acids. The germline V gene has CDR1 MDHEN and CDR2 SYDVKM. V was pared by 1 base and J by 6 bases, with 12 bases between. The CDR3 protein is CASSLFGGVDEKLFF. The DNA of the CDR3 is TGTGCCAGCAGTTTATTCGGCGGGGTTGATGAAAAACTGTTTTTT.